These T cell receptor beta chains were read from a single sample in a study of T cell responses to AZD1222 COVID-19 vaccine. Produced via immunoSEQ multiplex PCR; TCRdb's table is partial and in-frame only. The data show nearly 90,000 clones, around 88% seen once. Sample: peripheral blood, taken on day 0 of MenACWY control vaccination. These receptors originate from an adult in good health. The CDR3 runs from the conserved cysteine through the conserved F or W. D genes are given only for firm matches. Size is omitted from some rows. Given values are once, few, many or a class for expanded clones.

>TRBD2|NA|TRBJ2-5|TRBV4-2
CASSQDPSGGAETQYF
TGTGCCAGCAGCCAAGATCCTAGCGGGGGGGCAGAGACCCAGTACTTC
>NA|NA|TRBJ2-1|TRBV7-3
CASSNAAGLSEQFF
TGTGCCAGCAGCAACGCGGCGGGGCTAAGTGAGCAGTTCTTC
>NA|NA|TRBJ1-5|TRBV6-5
CASRPTGYNQPQHF
TGTGCCAGCAGGCCCACAGGGTACAATCAGCCCCAGCATTTT
>NA|NA|TRBJ1-2|TRBV3-1/TRBV3-2
CASSPDRNYGYTF
TGTGCCAGCAGCCCCGACCGGAACTATGGCTACACCTTC
>NA|NA|TRBJ1-1|TRBV7-2
CASSLVGGNTEAFF
TGTGCCAGCAGCCTGGTTGGGGGCAACACTGAAGCTTTCTTT
>NA|NA|TRBJ1-5|TRBV23-1
CASSPSGGVSNQPQHF
TGCGCCAGCAGTCCCAGCGGGGGCGTTAGCAATCAGCCCCAGCATTTT
>NA|NA|TRBJ2-7|TRBV27
CASSSQPGHESYEQYF
TGTGCCAGCAGTTCCCAGCCGGGACACGAATCCTACGAGCAGTACTTC
>TRBD2|NA|TRBJ2-7|TRBV7-2
CASSMGLAGGEAYEQYF
TGTGCCAGCAGCATGGGACTAGCGGGGGGAGAGGCCTACGAGCAGTACTTC
>TRBD1|NA|TRBJ1-2|TRBV11-1
CASSNDRDSGYTF
TGTGCCAGCAGCAACGACAGGGATAGTGGCTACACCTTC
>NA|few|TRBJ2-1|TRBV10-3
CAISESGKNEQFF
TGTGCCATCAGTGAGTCGGGGAAAAATGAGCAGTTCTTC
>TRBD1|NA|TRBJ2-6|TRBV29-1
CSVGQDGSGANVLTF
TGCAGCGTAGGACAGGACGGCTCTGGGGCCAACGTCCTGACTTTC
>NA|NA|TRBJ1-1|TRBV20-1
CSASISGRRAFF
TGCAGTGCTAGTATTTCGGGGAGACGAGCTTTCTTT
>TRBD1|NA|TRBJ1-4|TRBV30
CAWSSTGGYEKLFF
TGTGCCTGGAGTTCGACAGGGGGATATGAAAAACTGTTTTTT
>TRBD2|NA|TRBJ2-5|TRBV6-2/TRBV6-3
CASSYASGGSETQYF
TGTGCCAGCAGTTACGCTAGCGGGGGGTCGGAGACCCAGTACTTC
>NA|NA|TRBJ1-3|TRBV3-1/TRBV3-2
CASSQDRHKPGNTIYF
TGTGCCAGCAGCCAAGATAGGCACAAGCCTGGAAACACCATATATTTT
>NA|NA|TRBJ1-1|TRBV6-4
CASSEVGGNTEAFF
TGTGCCAGCAGTGAGGTGGGAGGGAATACTGAAGCTTTCTTT
>NA|NA|TRBJ1-2|TRBV3-1/TRBV3-2
CASSQATGGGYTF
TGTGCCAGCAGCCAAGCTACAGGCGGTGGCTACACCTTC
>NA|few|TRBJ1-6|TRBV4-3
CASSQDPGDYYNSPLHF
TGCGCCAGCAGCCAAGATCCGGGGGATTACTATAATTCACCCCTCCACTTT
>NA|NA|TRBJ2-1|TRBV27
CASSLSRSAGRQFF
TGTGCCAGCAGTTTATCGAGGTCGGCAGGGAGGCAGTTCTTC
>NA|NA|TRBJ2-3|TRBV21-1
CASQGLEGTDTQYF
TGTGCCAGTCAGGGTCTTGAGGGGACAGATACGCAGTATTTT
>TRBD1|NA|TRBJ1-3|TRBV18
CASSRDRHRSSGNTIYF
TGTGCCAGCTCAAGGGACAGGCACCGAAGCTCTGGAAACACCATATATTTT
>NA|NA|TRBJ2-7|TRBV5-4
CASSLDRRTYEQYF
TGTGCCAGCAGCTTGGACAGGAGAACCTACGAGCAGTACTTC
>NA|NA|TRBJ1-5|TRBV6-1
CASSDGTNQPQHF
TGTGCCAGCAGTGACGGAACCAATCAGCCCCAGCATTTT
>TRBD1|NA|TRBJ1-1|TRBV7-6
CASSPTGDTEAFF
TGTGCCAGCAGCCCTACAGGGGACACTGAAGCTTTCTTT
>NA|NA|TRBJ1-5|TRBV7-8
CASSRDAVGQPQHF
TGTGCCAGCAGCCGGGACGCCGTCGGACAGCCCCAGCATTTT
>NA|NA|TRBJ1-2|TRBV19
CASSTLYGYTF
TGTGCCAGTAGTACCCTCTATGGCTACACCTTC
>NA|NA|TRBJ1-3|TRBV7-2
CASSSGVPSGNTIYF
TGTGCCAGCAGCTCAGGGGTCCCCTCCGGAAACACCATATATTTT
>TRBD1|NA|TRBJ2-7|TRBV5-6
CASSFLLVIGTGHDEQYF
TGTGCCAGCAGCTTTTTGTTAGTCATCGGGACAGGGCACGACGAGCAGTACTTC
>TRBD1|NA|TRBJ1-1|TRBV5-1
CASSYTTGPNTEAFF
TGCGCCAGCAGCTACACGACAGGGCCGAACACTGAAGCTTTCTTT
>NA|NA|TRBJ1-2|TRBV7-2
CASSLAPGPGYTF
TGTGCCAGCAGCTTAGCGCCAGGGCCTGGCTACACCTTC
>NA|NA|TRBJ2-5|TRBV10-3
CAISSGPEETQYF
TGTGCCATCAGTTCGGGACCGGAAGAGACCCAGTACTTC
>TRBD2|NA|TRBJ2-5|TRBV7-9
CASSLISAGLRVETQYF
TGTGCCAGCAGCTTAATCTCCGCGGGACTACGGGTGGAGACCCAGTACTTC
>NA|NA|TRBJ1-1|TRBV19
CASSISGERGTEAFF
TGTGCCAGTAGTATTTCGGGCGAGAGGGGAACTGAAGCTTTCTTT
>TRBD2|NA|TRBJ2-1|TRBV15
CATSSRLAGGRDEQFF
TGTGCCACCAGCTCGAGACTAGCGGGGGGGCGGGATGAGCAGTTCTTC
>NA|NA|TRBJ2-1|TRBV29-1
CSVGTRYNEQFF
TGCAGCGTCGGGACGAGGTACAATGAGCAGTTCTTC
>NA|NA|TRBJ1-1|TRBV6-1
CASSEMVQMNTEAFF
TGTGCCAGCAGTGAAATGGTACAAATGAACACTGAAGCTTTCTTT
>TRBD1|NA|TRBJ1-4|TRBV18
CASSPTGDEKLFF
TGTGCCAGCTCACCCACAGGGGATGAAAAACTGTTTTTT
>NA|NA|TRBJ2-7|TRBV7-2
CASSALPTGEQYF
TGTGCCAGCAGCGCCTTGCCGACTGGGGAGCAGTACTTC
>NA|NA|TRBJ1-4|TRBV6-5
CASRSGGSTNEKLFF
TGTGCCAGCAGATCTGGGGGGTCAACTAATGAAAAACTGTTTTTT
>NA|NA|TRBJ2-1|TRBV5-5
CASSAGTDSYNEQFF
TGTGCCAGCAGCGCCGGGACTGACTCCTACAATGAGCAGTTCTTC
>NA|NA|TRBJ1-2|TRBV23-1
CASRFERPRDGYTF
TGCGCCAGCAGATTCGAACGGCCGAGGGATGGCTACACCTTC
>NA|once|TRBJ2-7|TRBV19
CASRQTVASYEQYF
TGTGCCAGTAGGCAGACAGTCGCTTCCTACGAGCAGTACTTC
>NA|once|TRBJ1-5|TRBV19
CASVQALGQPQHF
TGTGCCAGTGTACAGGCTTTGGGTCAGCCCCAGCATTTT
>TRBD2|once|TRBJ2-7|TRBV9
CASSPRTSGVYEQYF
TGTGCCAGCAGCCCCCGAACTAGCGGGGTCTACGAGCAGTACTTC
>TRBD1|once|TRBJ1-5|TRBV5-1
CASSAGTGSQPQHF
TGCGCCAGCAGCGCGGGGACAGGCAGCCAGCCCCAGCATTTT